These 9 T cell receptor beta chains originate from one sample sequenced in a study of cytomegalovirus exposure and HLA in healthy donors. The primer mix had 60 Vbeta and 13 Jbeta primers. Clones were read by immunoSEQ multiplex PCR, and TCRdb kept only the in-frame ones, dropping some. Its clone listing holds about 140,000 clones. The sequencing sample was made of PBMCs. These receptors all stem from a male donor in good health and CMV-seronegative.

The V and J genes are TRBV11-3 and TRBJ2-2; 15 bases agree with TRBD2. CDR3 size: 20 residues. Germline V lookup: CDR1 SGHNT, CDR2 YENEEA. V lost 3 bases to trimming and J lost 0 bases; unmatched junction nucleotides: 8. The DNA of the CDR3 is TGTGCCAGCAGCTTGCGACCGGGACTAGCGGGGGGCGCGAACACCGGGGAGCTGTTTTTT. Residues: CASSLRPGLAGGANTGELFF.

The genes are TRBV7-2 and TRBJ1-6, with D perhaps matching TRBD1 (5 bases). CDR3 length: 12 amino acids. CDR1 and CDR2 (germline): SGHTA, FQGNSA. With 8 bases removed from V and 8 bases from J, the gap between germline ends came to 10 bases. CDR3 residues: CASRQSYSPLHF. As DNA, the CDR3 is TGTGCCAGCCGACAGAGTTATTCACCCCTCCACTTT.

The chain carries TRBV7-8 and TRBJ1-5; possibly TRBD1 for D (5 bases). The CDR3 consists of 13 residues. The germline CDR1 and CDR2 sequences are SGHVS and FQNEAQ. V was trimmed by 5 bases and J by 3 bases, leaving 8 bases between them. The DNA for the CDR3 is TGTGCCAGCAGCCCGGGGGACAATCAGCCCCAGCATTTT. It yields the protein CASSPGDNQPQHF.

The rearrangement joins TRBV4-3 to TRBJ1-1; D is unclear. Germline loops: CDR1 LGHNA, CDR2 YSLEER. V was cut by 0 bases and J by 1 base, with 9 bases left in between. The CDR3 loop spans 15 amino acids. CDR3 in DNA: TGCGCCAGCAGCCAAGAACGAGTGCCGAACACTGAAGCTTTCTTT. Protein: CASSQERVPNTEAFF.

The chain links TRBV5-1 to TRBJ1-2; D is perhaps TRBD1 (5 bases). The V end was cut by 5 bases, the J end by 3 bases, with 11 bases between. Germline V gives CDR1 SGHRS, CDR2 YFSETQ. This CDR3 spans 13 amino acids. CDR3 sequence (DNA): TGCGCCAGCAGGTTAGACAGCCACTATGGCTACACCTTC. Translating gives CASRLDSHYGYTF.

The chain combines TRBV6-1 with TRBJ1-2, with 7 bases that match TRBD1. V gave up 7 bases and J gave up 4 bases; unmatched junction bases: 6. This CDR3 comprises 13 residues. The germline V gene has CDR1 MNHNS and CDR2 SASEGT. The CDR3 sequence: CASNDRAPYGYTF. As DNA, the CDR3 is TGTGCCAGCAATGACAGGGCCCCCTATGGCTACACCTTC.

The chain has TRBV5-5 and TRBJ2-1; 8 nucleotides align to TRBD1. CDR3 length: 16 amino acids. J lost 4 bases, V lost 2 bases, and 8 bases had no gene match. Germline values: CDR1 SGHKS, CDR2 YYEKEE (reference sequence). The CDR3 coding sequence is TGTGCCAGCAGCTTTTCCTTGGACAGGGATTACAATGAGCAGTTCTTC. This translates into CASSFSLDRDYNEQFF.

The chain has TRBV19 and TRBJ2-7; the match to TRBD2 covers 7 bases. Trimming at V came to 5 bases and at J to 2 bases, leaving 9 bases not matched to a gene. CDR3 length equals 15 residues. The germline gives CDR1 LNHDA, CDR2 SQIVND (reference sequence). The CDR3 loop is CASSRASGLPYEQYF. The CDR3 DNA is TGTGCCAGTAGTCGGGCTAGCGGATTACCCTACGAGCAGTACTTC. Together with reference TRBV19 and TRBJ2-7, the CDR3 gives the full variable domain: DGGITQSPKYLFRKEGQNVTLSCEQNLNHDAMYWYRQDPGQGLRLIYYSQIVNDFQKGDIAEGYSVSREKKESFPLTVTSAQKNPTAFYLCASSRASGLPYEQYFGPGTRLTVT.

The genes are TRBV30 and TRBJ2-2; TRBD1 is a possible D gene (6 bases). V shed 7 bases and J shed 4 bases, with 16 bases lying between them. This CDR3 comprises 14 residues. Looked up from germline, CDR1 is GTSNPN and CDR2 is SVGIG (reference sequence). The CDR3 region has the DNA TGTGCCTTATACCCAGGGGATTCCACCGGGGAGCTGTTTTTT. Amino acids: CALYPGDSTGELFF.